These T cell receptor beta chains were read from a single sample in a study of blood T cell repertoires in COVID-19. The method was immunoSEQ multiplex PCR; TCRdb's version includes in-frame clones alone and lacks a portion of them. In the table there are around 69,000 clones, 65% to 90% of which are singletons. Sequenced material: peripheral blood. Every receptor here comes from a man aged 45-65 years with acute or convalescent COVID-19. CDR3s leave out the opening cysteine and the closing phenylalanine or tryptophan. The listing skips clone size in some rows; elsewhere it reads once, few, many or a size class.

ASSLGLTGTGDGYT	TRBV5-5	14	.	TRBJ1-2
ASSLGNRGNNYGYT	TRBV11-2	14	.	TRBJ1-2
ASSPSGGSGNTIY	TRBV7-9	13	.	TRBJ1-3
ASSSPSGPVDGYT	TRBV6-5	13	few	TRBJ1-2
ASSQGAGNQPQH	TRBV7-8	12	once	TRBJ1-5
ASSLRAGTGGNEQY	TRBV5-6	14	.	TRBJ2-7
ASNHDRGSYNEQF	TRBV27	13	.	TRBJ2-1
ASSSAGGTGGEKLF	TRBV5-5	14	.	TRBJ1-4
ATSDYSGGATDTQY	TRBV24-1	14	once	TRBJ2-3
ASNWDRRNYGYT	TRBV2	12	.	TRBJ1-2
ASSARLAGEADTQY	TRBV19	14	.	TRBJ2-3
ASSGDREREKLF	TRBV25-1	12	.	TRBJ1-4
ASSISGVTEAF	TRBV19	11	.	TRBJ1-1
ASSQRGGDDFGYT	TRBV3-1/TRBV3-2	13	.	TRBJ1-2
ASSVGTTDYNEQF	TRBV9	13	once	TRBJ2-1
AIVSDRSTDTQY	TRBV10-3	12	.	TRBJ2-3
ASSNRLAGGPDTQY	TRBV5-4	14	.	TRBJ2-3
ASSLSLDQPQH	TRBV11-2	11	.	TRBJ1-5
ATSRDLASPEQF	TRBV15	12	.	TRBJ2-1
ASSPTQGSAGNQPQH	TRBV7-3	15	.	TRBJ1-5